The 10 T cell receptor beta chains given below trace back to one sample, sequenced in a study of blood T cell repertoires in COVID-19. TCRdb keeps only in-frame clones here, not all; method: immunoSEQ multiplex PCR. This sample has 250,000 or so clones, with 88% found just once. The sample taken for sequencing was PBMCs or T cells enriched from blood (not recorded which). All receptors derive from a woman aged 25-40 years who had been exposed to COVID-19.

The chain joins TRBV14 to TRBJ1-2; no clear D. Germline V lookup: CDR1 SGHDN, CDR2 FVKESK. Trimming pared 5 bases from V and 0 bases from J, leaving 16 bases between. The CDR3 is 16 residues long. CDR3 residues: CASSAFGRAPNYGYTF. The CDR3 bases are TGTGCCAGCAGCGCCTTCGGGAGGGCCCCTAACTATGGCTACACCTTC.

J is TRBJ2-2 and V is TRBV6-4, with a weak D call TRBD1 (6 bases). Between the trimmed V and J ends, which lost 6 bases and 5 bases, there was a span of 10 bases. This CDR3 has 13 amino acids. CDR1 and CDR2 from the germline V gene are MRHNA and SNTAGT. The CDR3: CASRRTDTGELFF. CDR3 nucleotide sequence: TGTGCCAGCAGAAGGACAGATACCGGGGAGCTGTTTTTT.

The chain links TRBV5-6 to TRBJ1-2, with D perhaps matching TRBD1 (6 bases). The CDR3 is 15 residues long. The germline V gene encodes CDR1 SGHDT and CDR2 YYEEEE. V was shortened by 7 bases and J by 4 bases, with 20 bases between the two germline ends. Here the CDR3 DNA reads TGTGCCAGCCGCCCGGGGGCCGGGGGGGGCTATGGCTACACCTTC. Its protein product is CASRPGAGGGYGYTF.

This clone was found a few times. This sequence joins TRBV3-1 (or the pseudogene TRBV3-2) and TRBJ1-1; D not certain. Trimming took 5 bases from V and 6 from J, leaving 19 bases between them. This CDR3 is 15 amino acids long. The germline V gene encodes CDR1 LGHDT and CDR2 YNNKEL (reference sequence). DNA of the CDR3: TGTGCCAGCAGCTTCGGCTCCGGAGGCTCAGCTGAAGCTTTCTTT. Encoded protein: CASSFGSGGSAEAFF.

The CDR3 region is CASSTGTENQPQHF. The CDR3 DNA is TGTGCCAGCAGCACCGGGACAGAGAATCAGCCCCAGCATTTT. The chain has TRBV6-5 and TRBJ1-5; 7 positions match TRBD1. V shed 6 bases, J shed 4 bases, and the junction held 6 bases outside the gene matches. This CDR3 is 14 amino acids long. Germline CDR1 and CDR2: MNHEY and SVGAGI.

V and J are TRBV5-4 and TRBJ2-5; TRBD1 aligns across 7 bases. The germline V gene has CDR1 SGHNT and CDR2 YYREEE (reference sequence). J was trimmed by 5 bases and V by 7 bases; bases with no gene match: 11. CDR3 length equals 14 residues. The DNA of the CDR3 is TGTGCCAGCGGGAAAGGGGGCGGCGGGGAGACCCAGTACTTC. Amino acids: CASGKGGGGETQYF.

In its sample, this clone was seen a few times. V usage is TRBV7-6 and J usage is TRBJ2-1, with D possibly being TRBD1 (7 bases). Trimming left V 1 base short and J 5 bases short, with 15 bases between. The CDR3 loop spans 16 amino acids. Germline CDR1 is SGHVS and CDR2 is FNYEAQ. DNA of the CDR3: TGTGCCAGCAGCTTAGGGGACAGCGGGCCACACAATGAGCAGTTCTTC. Its translation: CASSLGDSGPHNEQFF.

The chain is built from TRBV3-1 (or the pseudogene TRBV3-2) and TRBJ1-5, with D perhaps matching TRBD1 (5 bases). The V gene lost 4 bases and the J gene lost 3 bases, with 13 bases spanning the gap. CDR1 LGHDT and CDR2 YNNKEL come from the germline V gene (reference sequence). The CDR3 spans 15 residues. The CDR3 region is CASSPGDGNNQPQHF. CDR3 DNA sequence: TGTGCCAGCAGCCCGGGGGACGGTAACAATCAGCCCCAGCATTTT.

The genes are TRBV5-6 and TRBJ1-4; no definite D call. Germline CDR1 and CDR2: SGHDT and YYEEEE. The CDR3 consists of 15 residues. Trimming left V 0 bases short and J 4 bases short, with 10 bases between. DNA of the CDR3: TGTGCCAGCAGCTTGGCCGTCAGTATTAATGAAAAACTGTTTTTT. Its protein is CASSLAVSINEKLFF.

The chain recombines TRBV5-1 with TRBJ2-1, with 10 positions matching TRBD1. V shed 4 bases and J 6 bases; nucleotides not matched to a gene: 10. The CDR3 runs to 16 residues. Germline V gene sequence: CDR1 SGHRS, CDR2 YFSETQ. The CDR3 here is CASSPMGQGTVNEQFF. The CDR3 coding sequence is TGCGCCAGCAGCCCGATGGGACAGGGGACCGTCAATGAGCAGTTCTTC.